One sample yielded the 9 T cell receptor beta chains listed below, sequenced in a study of a mutant IDH1 vaccine in newly diagnosed glioma. Time point specified: week 47, end of study. Mutant IDH1 20-mer peptide, at 300 ug, made up each vaccine dose, with topical imiquimod. These receptors' antigens are unknown. Sequencing used immunoSEQ multiplex PCR; TCRdb keeps in-frame clones, though not all of them. This table has about 60,000 clones, less than 90% appearing once. This sample comprised PBMCs, obtained from a glioma patient whose treatment included an IDH1 peptide vaccine. The receptors derive from a woman between 50 and 59 years old with glioma.

The chain combines TRBV9 with TRBJ2-7, with D hard to call. The CDR3 sequence is 13 residues long. V lost 3 bases and J lost 1, with 8 bases in between. CDR1 SGDLS and CDR2 YYNGEE come from the germline V gene. This CDR3 reads CASSAGESYEQYF. The CDR3 DNA sequence: TGTGCCAGCAGCGCAGGAGAATCCTACGAGCAGTACTTC.

In its sample, this clone was seen once. This chain joins TRBV10-3 and TRBJ1-2; D is unresolved. V was clipped by 5 bases and J by 7 bases, with 23 bases between them. The CDR3 totals 16 residues. Looked up from germline, CDR1 is ENHRY and CDR2 is SYGVKD. The CDR3 DNA reads as TGTGCCATCAGTCCCGGAGATACAGCCCCTTGGCGTGGCTACACCTTC. Its translation: CAISPGDTAPWRGYTF.

This clone was recorded once. V is TRBV7-2 and J is TRBJ2-7; 8 positions match TRBD2. Germline lookup yields CDR1 SGHTA and CDR2 FQGNSA. CDR3 length: 15 residues. V was clipped by 0 bases and J by 3 bases; unmatched bases: 4. The CDR3 DNA reads as TGTGCCAGCAGCTTAGCTAGCGGGGTCGTCTACGAGCAGTACTTC. This codes for CASSLASGVVYEQYF.

The chain couples TRBV5-4 to TRBJ2-7; perhaps TRBD2 as D (6 bases). From germline, CDR1 is SGHNT and CDR2 YYREEE (reference sequence). This CDR3 is built from 18 residues. The germline V and J ends were trimmed by 4 bases and 6 bases, with 29 bases remaining between them. CDR3 coding DNA: TGTGCCAGCAGCCTAGGACTTGGTGGGAGGACTCAGATGTCCGAGCAGTACTTC. It encodes CASSLGLGGRTQMSEQYF.

The chain links TRBV18 to TRBJ2-7; 8 bases agree with TRBD1. CDR1 KGHSH and CDR2 LQKENI come from the germline V gene. Trimming at V came to 2 bases and at J to 4 bases, leaving 10 bases not matched to a gene. The CDR3 consists of 16 residues. CDR3 amino acids: CASSPVARGLVYEQYF. The CDR3 bases are TGTGCCAGCTCACCAGTTGCCAGGGGGCTAGTGTACGAGCAGTACTTC.

The chain combines TRBV7-2 with TRBJ2-5; tentative D call: TRBD2 (6 bases). Germline values: CDR1 SGHTA, CDR2 FQGNSA. This CDR3 has 14 amino acids. V was pared by 3 bases and J by 4 bases, with 12 bases between. The CDR3 region is CASSFAPGVETQYF. CDR3 nucleotide sequence: TGTGCCAGCAGCTTCGCCCCGGGGGTAGAGACCCAGTACTTC.

The CDR3 here is CASSWPGRAANTEAFF. Here the CDR3 DNA reads TGTGCCAGCAGCTGGCCGGGGCGGGCAGCTAACACTGAAGCTTTCTTT. J is TRBJ1-1 and V is TRBV5-4; D is possibly TRBD1 (5 bases). The V end lost 3 bases, the J end lost 2 bases, and 17 bases lay between the germline ends. The CDR3 runs to 16 residues. Germline V gives CDR1 SGHNT, CDR2 YYREEE (reference sequence).

This chain uses TRBV5-4 with TRBJ1-1, with 8 bases identical to TRBD1. Germline CDR1 SGHNT, CDR2 YYREEE (reference sequence). The V and J ends lost 3 bases and 2 bases, in that order; junction bases with no gene match: 9. The CDR3 has 16 residues. CDR3 region: CASSSRAGGENTEAFF. CDR3 bases: TGTGCCAGCAGCTCGAGGGCAGGGGGCGAAAACACTGAAGCTTTCTTT. Filled out from reference TRBV5-4 and TRBJ1-1, the complete variable domain reads ETGVTQSPTHLIKTRGQQVTLRCSSQSGHNTVSWYQQALGQGPQFIFQYYREEENGRGNFPPRFSGLQFPNYSSELNVNALELDDSALYLCASSSRAGGENTEAFFGQGTRLTVV.

J is TRBJ1-5 and V is TRBV4-2, with a tentative D call TRBD1 (5 bases). CDR1 and CDR2 from the germline V gene are LGHNA and YNFKEQ. The CDR3 has 15 amino acids. V was trimmed by 0 bases and J by 4 bases, leaving 10 bases between them. As DNA, the CDR3 is TGTGCCAGCAGCCAAGAGGGTACAGGAAATCAGCCCCAGCATTTT. Translation: CASSQEGTGNQPQHF.